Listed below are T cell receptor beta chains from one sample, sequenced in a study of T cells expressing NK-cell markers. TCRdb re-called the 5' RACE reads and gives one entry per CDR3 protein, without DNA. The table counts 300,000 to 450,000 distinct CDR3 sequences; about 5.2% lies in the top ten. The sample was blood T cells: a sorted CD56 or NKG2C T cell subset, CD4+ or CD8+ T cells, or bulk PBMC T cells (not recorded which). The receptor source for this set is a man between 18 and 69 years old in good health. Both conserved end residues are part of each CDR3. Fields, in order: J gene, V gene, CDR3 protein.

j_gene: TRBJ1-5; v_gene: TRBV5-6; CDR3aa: CASSFAAGTATAQPQHF
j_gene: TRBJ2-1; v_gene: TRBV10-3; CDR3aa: CAISETPTGGFYNEQFF
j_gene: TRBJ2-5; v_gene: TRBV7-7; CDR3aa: CASSSTGTGKETQYF
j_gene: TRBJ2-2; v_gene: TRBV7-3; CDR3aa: CASSFTAGLYGGELFF
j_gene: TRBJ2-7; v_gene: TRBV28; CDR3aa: CASSLSGRLAVREQYF
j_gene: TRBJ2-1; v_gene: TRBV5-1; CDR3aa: CASSLEGGGDEQFF
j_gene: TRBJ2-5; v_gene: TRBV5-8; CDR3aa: CASSLGDRGLETQYF
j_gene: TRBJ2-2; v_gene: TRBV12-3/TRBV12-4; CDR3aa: CASRRTANTGELFF
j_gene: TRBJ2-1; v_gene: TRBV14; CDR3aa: CASSQKTRGHNEQFF
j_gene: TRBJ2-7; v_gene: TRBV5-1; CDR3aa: CASSLRPGLISTYEQYF
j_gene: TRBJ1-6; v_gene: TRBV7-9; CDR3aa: CASSPGGFGSPLHF
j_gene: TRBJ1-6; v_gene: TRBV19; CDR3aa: CASGDRGRRSPLHF
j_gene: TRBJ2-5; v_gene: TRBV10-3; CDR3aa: CATMTSGGLGETQYF
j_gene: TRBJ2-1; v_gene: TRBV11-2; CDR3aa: CASRRYAARINEQFF
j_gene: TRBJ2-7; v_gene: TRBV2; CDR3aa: CASTGGAGSVQYF
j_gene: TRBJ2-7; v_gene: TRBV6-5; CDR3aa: CASSYPPGTSGPYEQYF
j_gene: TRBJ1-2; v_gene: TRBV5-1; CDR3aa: CASSRDRGLHGYTF
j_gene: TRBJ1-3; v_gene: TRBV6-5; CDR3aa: CASSSQRSSGNTIYF
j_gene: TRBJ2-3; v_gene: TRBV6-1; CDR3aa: CASNGRDRRTDTQYF
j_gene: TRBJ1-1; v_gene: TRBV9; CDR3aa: CASSGSQTKAFF
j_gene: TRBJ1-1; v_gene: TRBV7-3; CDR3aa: CASSPGTGLTTEAFF
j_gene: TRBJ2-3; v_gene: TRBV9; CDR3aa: CASSVGVAPARDTQYF
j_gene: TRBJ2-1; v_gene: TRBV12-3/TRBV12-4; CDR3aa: CASSLRASRGGYEQFF
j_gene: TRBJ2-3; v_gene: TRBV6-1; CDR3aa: CASSGGSAGRDTQYF
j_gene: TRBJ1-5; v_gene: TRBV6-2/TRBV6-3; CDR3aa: CASTTWGDNQPQHF
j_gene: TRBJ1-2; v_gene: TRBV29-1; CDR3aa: CSVEKADRTAGYTF
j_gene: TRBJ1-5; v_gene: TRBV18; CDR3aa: CASSPYANSNQPQHF
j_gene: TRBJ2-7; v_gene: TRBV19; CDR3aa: CASSRLGDTGYEQYF
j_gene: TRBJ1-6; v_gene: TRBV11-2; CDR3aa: CASSLNTGRNSPLHF
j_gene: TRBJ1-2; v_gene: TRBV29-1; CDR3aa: CSVIGTAGYTF
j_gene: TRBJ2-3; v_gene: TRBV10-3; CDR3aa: CAISKGQGPFVDTQYF
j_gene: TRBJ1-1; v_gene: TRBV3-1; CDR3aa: CATKDIFTEAFF
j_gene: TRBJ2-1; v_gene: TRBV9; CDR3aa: CASSIGGLAGGHNEQFF
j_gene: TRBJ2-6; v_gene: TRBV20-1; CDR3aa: CSAINSGANVLTF
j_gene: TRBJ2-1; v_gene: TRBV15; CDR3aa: CATSRDYVLYNEQFF
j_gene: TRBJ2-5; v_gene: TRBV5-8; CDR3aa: CASSSMGGETQYF
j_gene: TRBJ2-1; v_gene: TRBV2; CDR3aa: CAQRSRVEINEQFF
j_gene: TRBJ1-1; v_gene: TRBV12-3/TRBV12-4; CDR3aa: CASSLRKTVNTEAFF
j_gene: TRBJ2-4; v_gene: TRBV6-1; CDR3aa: CATSPGTGGLHIQYF
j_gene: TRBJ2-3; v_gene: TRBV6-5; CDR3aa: CASSYSITGASTDTQYF
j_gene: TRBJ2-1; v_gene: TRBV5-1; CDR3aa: CASSPEVRGGVNEQFF
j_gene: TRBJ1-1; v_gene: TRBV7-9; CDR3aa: CASSSRQEGAFF
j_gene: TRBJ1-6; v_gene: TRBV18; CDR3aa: CASSPEGRNSPLHF
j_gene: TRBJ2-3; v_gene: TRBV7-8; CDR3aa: CASSLGTDDTQYF
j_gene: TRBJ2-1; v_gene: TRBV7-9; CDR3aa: CASSPQTIIGDEQFF
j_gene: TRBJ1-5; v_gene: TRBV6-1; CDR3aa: CASSRADRDGQPQHF
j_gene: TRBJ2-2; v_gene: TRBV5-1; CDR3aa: CASSLSAHVAGELFF
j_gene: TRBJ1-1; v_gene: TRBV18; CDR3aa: CASSPPASKNTEAFF
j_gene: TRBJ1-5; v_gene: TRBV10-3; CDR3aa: CAISSTDYQPQHF
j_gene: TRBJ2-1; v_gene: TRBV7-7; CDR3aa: CASSYGGNYNEQFF
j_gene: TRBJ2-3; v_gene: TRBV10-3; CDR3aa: CAIKAGVTDTQYF
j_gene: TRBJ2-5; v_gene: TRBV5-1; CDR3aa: CASSTPGLQETQYF
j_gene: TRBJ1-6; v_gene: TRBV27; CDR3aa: CASRPVGGAYNSPLHF
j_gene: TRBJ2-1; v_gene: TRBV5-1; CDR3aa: CASSLDGQGNEQFF
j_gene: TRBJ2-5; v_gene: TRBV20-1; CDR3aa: CSAGTTGPQETQYF
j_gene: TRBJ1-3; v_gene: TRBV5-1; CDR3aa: CASQGQGGGNTIYF
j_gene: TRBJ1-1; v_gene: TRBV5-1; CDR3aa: CASSLDRLRGNTEAFF
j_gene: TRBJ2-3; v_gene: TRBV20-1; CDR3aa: CSARKAGSTDTQYF
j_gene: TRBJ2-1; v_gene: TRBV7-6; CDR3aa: CASSSGTIGYNEQFF